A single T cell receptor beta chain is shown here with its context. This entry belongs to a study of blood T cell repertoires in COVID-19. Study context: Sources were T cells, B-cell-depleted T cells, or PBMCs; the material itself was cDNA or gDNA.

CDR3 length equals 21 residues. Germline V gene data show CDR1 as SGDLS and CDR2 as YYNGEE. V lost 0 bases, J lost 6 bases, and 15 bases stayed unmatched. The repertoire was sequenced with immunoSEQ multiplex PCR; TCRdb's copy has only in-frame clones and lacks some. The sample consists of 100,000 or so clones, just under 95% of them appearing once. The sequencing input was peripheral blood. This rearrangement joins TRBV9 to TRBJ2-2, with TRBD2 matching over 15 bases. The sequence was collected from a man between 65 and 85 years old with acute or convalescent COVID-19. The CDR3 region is CASSVDTGGLAGGLIAGELFF. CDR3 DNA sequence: TGTGCCAGCAGCGTAGATACGGGAGGACTAGCGGGAGGGCTGATTGCCGGGGAGCTGTTTTTT. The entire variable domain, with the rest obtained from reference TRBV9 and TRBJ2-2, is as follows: DSGVTQTPKHLITATGQRVTLRCSPRSGDLSVYWYQQSLDQGLQFLIQYYNGEERAKGNILERFSAQQFPDLHSELNLSSLELGDSALYFCASSVDTGGLAGGLIAGELFFGEGSRLTVL.